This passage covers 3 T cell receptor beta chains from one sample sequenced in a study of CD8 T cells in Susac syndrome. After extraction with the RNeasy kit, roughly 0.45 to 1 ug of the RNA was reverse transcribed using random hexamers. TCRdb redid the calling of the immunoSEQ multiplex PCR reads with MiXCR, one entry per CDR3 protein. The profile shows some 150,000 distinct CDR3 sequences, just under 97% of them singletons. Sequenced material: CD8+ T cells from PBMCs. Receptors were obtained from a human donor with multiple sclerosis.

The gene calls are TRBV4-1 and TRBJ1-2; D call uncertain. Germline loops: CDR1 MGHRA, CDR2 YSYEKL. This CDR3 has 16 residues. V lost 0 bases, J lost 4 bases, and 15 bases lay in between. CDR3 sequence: CASSQEFVVGPYGYTF. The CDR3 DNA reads TGCGCCAGCAGCCAAGAGTTTGTCGTAGGTCCCTATGGCTACACCTTC.

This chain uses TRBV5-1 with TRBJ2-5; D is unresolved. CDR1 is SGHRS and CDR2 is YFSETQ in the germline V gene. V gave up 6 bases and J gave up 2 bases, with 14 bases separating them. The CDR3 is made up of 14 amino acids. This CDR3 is CASNPGRTQETQYF. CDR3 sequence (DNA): TGCGCCAGCAACCCGGGCCGTACTCAAGAGACCCAGTACTTC.

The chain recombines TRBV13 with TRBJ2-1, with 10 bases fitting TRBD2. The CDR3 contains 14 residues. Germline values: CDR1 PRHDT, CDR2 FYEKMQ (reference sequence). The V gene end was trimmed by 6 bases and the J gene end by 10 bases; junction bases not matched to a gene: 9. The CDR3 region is CASRERGGRKEQFF. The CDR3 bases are TGTGCCAGCAGGGAGCGGGGGGGCCGTAAGGAGCAGTTCTTC.